These 2 T cell receptor beta chains share one sample of origin, sequenced in a study of human T cells and chemical hapten exposure. TCRdb re-called the RACE reads through MiXCR, storing one row per CDR3 protein. Of 140,000 or so distinct CDR3 sequences in the sample, 10% to 15% are singletons; the top ten hold about 1.3%. Indicated time point: patch test 2, 6 weeks after DPC sensitization. Described treatment: therapeutic diphenylcyclopropenone sensitization with weekly scalp DPC. Material: whole blood, obtained in connection with sensitization to the hapten diphenylcyclopropenone (DPC). The receptor set was obtained from a woman in her forties or fifties with alopecia areata. Some clones in this sample may be carry-over from other donors' samples.

The chain employs TRBV4-3 and TRBJ1-6; D uncertain. The V end lost 0 bases, the J end lost 4 bases, and 10 bases lay between the germline ends. The CDR3 consists of 16 residues. In germline, CDR1 is LGHNA, CDR2 YSLEER. CDR3 sequence (DNA): TGCGCCAGCAGCCAAGATTCCAGCCGGTATAATTCACCCCTCCACTTT. Amino acids: CASSQDSSRYNSPLHF.

This clonotype was observed at least ten times. The chain recombines TRBV4-2 with TRBJ2-2; D is unclear. Per the germline V gene, CDR1 is LGHNA and CDR2 is YNFKEQ. This CDR3 is built from 13 residues. The germline V and J ends were trimmed by 2 bases and 6 bases, with 7 bases remaining between them. CDR3 residues: CASSQSLSGELFF. The CDR3 nucleotides read TGTGCCAGCAGCCAATCACTATCCGGGGAGCTGTTTTTT.